Below are 14 T cell receptor beta chains sequenced from a single sample in a study of graft-versus-host responses after intestinal transplantation. What these receptors recognize is not known. Sequencing was performed with immunoSEQ multiplex PCR; in TCRdb, only in-frame clones are kept and a portion is missing. The sample comprises 140,000 or so clones, 85% to 95% of which are singletons, and approximately 0.2% rests with the top ten. The sample consisted of unstimulated CD4+ T cells sorted from spleen or lymph node cells, taken before intestinal transplant. The receptors derive from a human donor who received an intestinal transplant.

The chain has TRBV15 and TRBJ1-1, with TRBD1 matching 9 bases. The V gene's germline CDR1 is LNHNV and CDR2 YYDKDF (reference sequence). This CDR3 is 15 amino acids long. Germline trimming cut 4 bases from V and 1 base from J; bases unmatched to any gene: 4. CDR3 sequence reads: CATSKGGQGNTEAFF. DNA for the CDR3: TGTGCCACCAGCAAAGGGGGACAGGGGAACACTGAAGCTTTCTTT.

This rearrangement joins TRBV6-5 to TRBJ1-6; D unclear. Trimming pared 7 bases from V and 6 bases from J, leaving 16 bases between. This CDR3 comprises 15 residues. The germline V gene has CDR1 MNHEY and CDR2 SVGAGI. The CDR3 nucleotides read TGTGCCAGCAACCCCTTACGAACAGTTAATTCACCCCTCCACTTT. This gives the protein CASNPLRTVNSPLHF.

This chain links TRBV6-5 with TRBJ1-2; maybe TRBD1 (5 bases). The germline V and J ends were trimmed by 6 bases and 4 bases, with 12 bases remaining between them. Germline lookup yields CDR1 MNHEY and CDR2 SVGAGI. The CDR3 has 13 amino acids. CDR3 region: CASSPQGSYGYTF. CDR3 in DNA: TGTGCCAGCAGCCCCCAGGGCAGCTATGGCTACACCTTC.

The chain carries TRBV10-3 and TRBJ2-1; 7 bases match TRBD2. The CDR3 length is 17 residues. Germline V gene sequence: CDR1 ENHRY, CDR2 SYGVKD. V lost 0 bases, J lost 0 bases, and 5 bases stayed unmatched. CDR3 nucleotides: TGTGCCATCAGTGAGTCTCGGGGGGTAAGCTCCTACAATGAGCAGTTCTTC. It is translated as CAISESRGVSSYNEQFF.

The rearrangement uses TRBV7-8 and TRBJ1-1, with TRBD1 identical over 9 bases. The CDR3 covers 14 residues. Per the germline V gene, CDR1 is SGHVS and CDR2 is FQNEAQ. V gave up 1 base and J gave up 4 bases; unmatched junction bases: 1. CDR3 DNA: TGTGCCAGCAGCTTAGTGGGACAGGGCACTGAAGCTTTCTTT. It codes for CASSLVGQGTEAFF.

The chain has TRBV6-4 and TRBJ1-4, with 9 bases aligning to TRBD1. V shed 0 bases, J shed 7 bases, and the junction held 3 bases outside the gene matches. Germline lookup yields CDR1 MRHNA and CDR2 SNTAGT. The CDR3 is 15 amino acids. In nucleotides, the CDR3 is TGTGCCAGCAGTGACTCCGGGACAGGGTGTGAAAAACTGTTTTTT. It is translated as CASSDSGTGCEKLFF.

This chain's CDR3 is CASSLGAPEKLFF. DNA of the CDR3: TGTGCCAGCAGCTTAGGGGCCCCTGAAAAACTGTTTTTT. V gene TRBV5-6 combines with J gene TRBJ1-4; D may be TRBD1 (5 bases). Between the trimmed V and J ends, which lost 2 bases and 7 bases, there was a span of 9 bases. The CDR3 loop spans 13 amino acids. From germline, CDR1 is SGHDT and CDR2 YYEEEE.

V usage is TRBV6-5 and J usage is TRBJ2-5; D ambiguous. Trimming removed 0 bases from V and 4 bases from J, with 15 bases in between. Per germline, CDR1 MNHEY and CDR2 SVGAGI. This CDR3 contains 16 residues. Written as DNA, the CDR3 is TGTGCCAGCAGTTACTCGAAGATCACCTCTACAGAGACCCAGTACTTC. This sequence encodes CASSYSKITSTETQYF.

The rearrangement links TRBV29-1 to TRBJ2-4; tentatively, D is TRBD1 or TRBD2 (5 bases each). Germline CDR1 and CDR2: SQVTM and ANQGSEA. Trimming left V 4 bases short and J 0 bases short, with 19 bases between. This CDR3 contains 17 residues. This chain's CDR3 is CSVVWGSLLLAKNIQYF. CDR3 sequence (DNA): TGCAGCGTTGTGTGGGGGAGTTTACTCTTAGCCAAAAACATTCAGTACTTC.

The CDR3 DNA sequence: TGTGCCAGCAGCCCTGGACAGGTGAGCTCCTACGAGCAGTACTTC. Translated, it gives CASSPGQVSSYEQYF. This chain links TRBV5-4 with TRBJ2-7, with 7 bases aligning to TRBD1. J gave up 0 bases and V 4 bases, and 7 bases lay outside the gene matches. The CDR3 totals 15 residues. CDR1 is SGHNT and CDR2 is YYREEE in the germline V gene (reference sequence).

This CDR3 is CASRQGADTQYF. CDR3 bases: TGTGCCAGCAGACAGGGTGCAGATACGCAGTATTTT. The chain employs TRBV6-1 and TRBJ2-3; D may be TRBD1 (6 bases). Trimming took 6 bases from V and 4 from J, leaving 8 bases between them. This CDR3 region has 12 residues. Germline V gene sequence: CDR1 MNHNS, CDR2 SASEGT.

The rearrangement joins TRBV4-2 to TRBJ2-1; D is unclear. Looked up from germline, CDR1 is LGHNA and CDR2 is YNFKEQ. The CDR3 is made up of 14 amino acids. Trimming cost V 5 bases and J 8 bases, with 16 bases left between them. The CDR3 DNA reads as TGTGCCAGCAGCACCTCGGATAGTTTTCATGAGCAGTTCTTC. Amino acid sequence: CASSTSDSFHEQFF.

This chain uses TRBV28 with TRBJ1-1; D unresolved. Germline assignment: CDR1 MDHEN and CDR2 SYDVKM. The length of the CDR3 is 16 residues. Trimming removed 5 bases from V and 8 bases from J, with 24 bases in between. The CDR3 protein is CASSLTRDLSGREAFF. In nucleotides, the CDR3 is TGTGCCAGCAGTCTAACGAGGGATCTTTCAGGTAGAGAAGCTTTCTTT.

The V call is TRBV19, the J call TRBJ2-1, with 10 bases fitting TRBD2. The CDR3 runs 16 residues. Germline trimming cut 5 bases from V and 9 bases from J; bases unmatched to any gene: 13. CDR1 and CDR2 from the germline V gene are LNHDA and SQIVND (reference sequence). The CDR3 DNA follows: TGTGCCAGTAGTCAAGCGGGAGGGCTCACACCCCCTGAGCAGTTCTTC. It specifies CASSQAGGLTPPEQFF. Together with reference TRBV19 and TRBJ2-1, the CDR3 gives the full variable domain: DGGITQSPKYLFRKEGQNVTLSCEQNLNHDAMYWYRQDPGQGLRLIYYSQIVNDFQKGDIAEGYSVSREKKESFPLTVTSAQKNPTAFYLCASSQAGGLTPPEQFFGPGTRLTVL.